Reported below is one TCR beta chain. Its antigen is not known. One junction end does not reproduce the germline sequence, and a read error may be involved. This CDR3 contains 18 residues. The record originates from a study of T cells after yellow fever vaccination. Study-wide context: Preparation of fractions with low cell numbers was performed using SMART-Seq v4 Ultra Low Input.

Each CDR3 protein gets one entry after TCRdb re-called the 5' RACE reads with MiXCR. The repertoire holds 300,000 to 400,000 distinct CDR3 sequences, with 6.2% as singletons. Study conclusions and caveats: The bulk population could contribute abundant contaminating clonotypes to FACS-sorted repertoires. Post-booster samples contained most primary-vaccination clones (nearly 98% CD4, about 90% CD8).

The sequence derives from a young man who received the YFV17D yellow fever vaccine. Specimen: PBMCs, collected 5 days after the yellow fever booster vaccination. This sequence joins TRBV12-3 or TRBV12-4 and TRBJ2-1, with 10 bases fitting TRBD2. The CDR3 region has the DNA TGTGCCTGCAGTTTGGGGACTAGCGTTATGGGATCCTACAATGAGCAGTTCTTC. As protein: CACSLGTSVMGSYNEQFF.